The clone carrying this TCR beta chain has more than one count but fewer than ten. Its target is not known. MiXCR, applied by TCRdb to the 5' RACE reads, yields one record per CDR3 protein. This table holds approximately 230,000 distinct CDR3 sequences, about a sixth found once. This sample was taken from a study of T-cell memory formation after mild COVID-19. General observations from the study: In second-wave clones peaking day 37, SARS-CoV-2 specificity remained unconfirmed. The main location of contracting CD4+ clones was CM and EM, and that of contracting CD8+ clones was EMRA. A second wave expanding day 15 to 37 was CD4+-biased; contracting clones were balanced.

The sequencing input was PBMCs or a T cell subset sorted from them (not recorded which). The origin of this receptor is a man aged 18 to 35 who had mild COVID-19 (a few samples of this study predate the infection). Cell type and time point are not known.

The CDR3 loop is CASSLSSRGNSPLHF. The CDR3 DNA follows: TGTGCCAGCAGTTTATCGTCGCGGGGAAATTCACCCCTCCACTTT. V usage is TRBV27 and J usage is TRBJ1-6; D is undetermined. V lost 0 bases to trimming and J lost 7 bases, with 10 bases between them. This CDR3 region has 15 residues. Germline V gene sequence: CDR1 MNHEY, CDR2 SMNVEV (reference sequence).